What follows are 12 T cell receptor beta chains derived from one specimen sequenced in a study of shared clonotypes between healthy human individuals. Sequencing was performed with immunoSEQ multiplex PCR; in TCRdb, only in-frame clones are kept and a portion is missing. The sample gives 800,000 to 950,000 clones, about 96% of which show up once; less than 0.3% is in the top ten. Naive CD8 populations comprised CD45RO-negative cells positively selected for CCR7, excluding terminally differentiated effector memory CD45RA+ cells. The sample was naive CD8+ T cells sorted from blood. The receptors stem from a young man in good health.

The chain is built from TRBV28 and TRBJ2-1; 7 bases fit TRBD2. Germline loops: CDR1 MDHEN, CDR2 SYDVKM. The CDR3 runs to 12 residues. The ends lost 2 bases at V and 16 bases at J; junction bases unmatched: 8. CDR3 sequence reads: CASSLQREGQFF. The CDR3 DNA is TGTGCCAGCAGTTTACAGCGGGAAGGTCAATTCTTC.

The chain couples TRBV29-1 to TRBJ2-1; 12 nucleotides line up with TRBD2. The CDR3 consists of 13 residues. Germline assignment: CDR1 SQVTM and CDR2 ANQGSEA. V gave up 3 bases and J gave up 7 bases; unmatched junction bases: 1. CDR3: CSVDGLAGNEQFF. CDR3 in DNA: TGCAGCGTTGATGGACTAGCGGGAAATGAGCAGTTCTTC.

The V and J genes are TRBV9 and TRBJ2-1, with D maybe TRBD1 (5 bases). CDR3 length equals 13 residues. CDR1 and CDR2 from the germline V gene are SGDLS and YYNGEE. Trimming removed 3 bases from V and 5 bases from J, with 9 bases in between. The CDR3 here is CASSGGSHNEQFF. The CDR3 coding sequence is TGTGCCAGCAGCGGGGGCTCACACAATGAGCAGTTCTTC.

This chain's CDR3 is CASSFGKTGYEQYF. CDR3 sequence (DNA): TGTGCCAGCAGCTTTGGCAAAACTGGTTACGAGCAGTACTTC. The chain is built from TRBV11-2 and TRBJ2-7; no clear D. CDR1 is SGHAT and CDR2 is FQNNGV in the germline V gene. The CDR3 loop spans 14 amino acids. Trimming removed 3 bases at V and 4 bases at J, with 13 bases between.

This clone turned up a few times. The rearrangement links TRBV14 to TRBJ2-7; D tentatively reads TRBD1 or TRBD2 (5 bases each). Trimming took off 4 bases at V and 5 bases at J, with 9 bases between the two ends. In germline, CDR1 is SGHDN, CDR2 FVKESK. The CDR3 runs to 12 residues. The DNA for the CDR3 is TGTGCCAGCAGCCTGGGACCCCACGAGCAGTACTTC. Amino acids: CASSLGPHEQYF.

This clone has only one observation. The CDR3 DNA reads TGTGCCAGCAGCCAAGTAGGCACAGATACGCAGTATTTT. It codes for CASSQVGTDTQYF. J is TRBJ2-3 and V is TRBV7-8; D unclear. Germline assignment: CDR1 SGHVS and CDR2 FQNEAQ. This CDR3 spans 13 amino acids. The V end was cut by 5 bases, the J end by 1 base, with 7 bases between. The entire variable domain, with the rest obtained from reference TRBV7-8 and TRBJ2-3, is as follows: GAGVSQSPRYKVAKRGQDVALRCDPISGHVSLFWYQQALGQGPEFLTYFQNEAQLDKSGLPSDRFFAERPEGSVSTLKIQRTQQEDSAVYLCASSQVGTDTQYFGPGTRLTVL.

The rearrangement links TRBV11-2 to TRBJ2-1, with 11 bases that match TRBD2. The CDR3 loop spans 15 amino acids. V dropped 5 bases and J dropped 6; count of bases not matched to a gene: 6. Per the germline V gene, CDR1 is SGHAT and CDR2 is FQNNGV. The CDR3 bases are TGTGCCAGCAGCGCACTAGCGGGAGCATTCAATGAGCAGTTCTTC. It encodes CASSALAGAFNEQFF.

V gene TRBV10-1 combines with J gene TRBJ2-7, with TRBD1 as a possible D gene (5 bases). Germline V CDR1 and CDR2: WNHNN, SYGVQD (reference sequence). The CDR3 contains 16 residues. Trimming cost V 8 bases and J 5 bases, with 25 bases left between them. The CDR3 nucleotides read TGCGCCAGCGGAAAGACAGAGGATAAGGGGATCCACGAGCAGTACTTC. This translates into CASGKTEDKGIHEQYF.

The chain employs TRBV7-9 and TRBJ2-1; perhaps TRBD2 as D (5 bases). The CDR3 length is 14 residues. V dropped 3 bases and J dropped 2 bases, with 8 bases sitting between them. Germline CDR1 is SEHNR and CDR2 is FQNEAQ (reference sequence). CDR3 sequence reads: CASSLGAPYNEQFF. In nucleotides, the CDR3 is TGTGCCAGCAGCTTGGGAGCTCCCTACAATGAGCAGTTCTTC.

This sequence joins TRBV10-2 and TRBJ2-1; perhaps TRBD2 as D (6 bases). The CDR3 is 14 amino acids. Trimming cost V 4 bases and J 4 bases, with 11 bases left between them. Germline V gene data show CDR1 as WSHSY and CDR2 as SAAADI. CDR3 sequence (DNA): TGCGCCAGCAGTGTTTTGACTAGATACAATGAGCAGTTCTTC. It codes for CASSVLTRYNEQFF.

The rearrangement uses TRBV10-3 and TRBJ2-3; 9 bases fit TRBD2. Germline values: CDR1 ENHRY, CDR2 SYGVKD. V trimming: 5 bases; J trimming: 3 bases; junction bases outside the gene matches: 3. The CDR3 runs to 14 residues. CDR3 DNA sequence: TGTGCCATCAGTCTAGCGGGGTTAACAGATACGCAGTATTTT. Translated, it gives CAISLAGLTDTQYF.

The genes are TRBV4-2 and TRBJ2-7; 8 positions agree with TRBD2. With 0 bases clipped from V and 3 bases from J, the junction kept 10 bases outside the gene matches. The CDR3 covers 17 residues. The germline CDR1 and CDR2 sequences are LGHNA and YNFKEQ. In DNA form, the CDR3 reads TGTGCCAGCAGCCAAGATGCAAGCGGGGGAGGGGGCTACGAGCAGTACTTC. Its translation is CASSQDASGGGGYEQYF.